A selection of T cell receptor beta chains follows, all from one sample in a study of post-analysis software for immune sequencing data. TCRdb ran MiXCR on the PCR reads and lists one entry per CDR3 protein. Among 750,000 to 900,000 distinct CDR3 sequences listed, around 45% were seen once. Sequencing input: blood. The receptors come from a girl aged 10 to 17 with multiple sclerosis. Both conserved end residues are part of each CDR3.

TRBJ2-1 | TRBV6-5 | CASIATSDSSYNEQFF
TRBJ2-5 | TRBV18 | CASSPSYQETQYF
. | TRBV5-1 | CASSSEVRDEQYF
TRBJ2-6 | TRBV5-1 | CASSLLTTQPPSSGANVLTF
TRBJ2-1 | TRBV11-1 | CASSFSKTSGRGYNEQFF
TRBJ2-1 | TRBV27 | CASRRWGGNPNNEQFF
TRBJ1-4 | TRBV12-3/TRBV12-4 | CASSLAGGVSEKLFF
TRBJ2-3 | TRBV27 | CASRSGVKDTQYF
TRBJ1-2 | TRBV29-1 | CSVRQGAAAGYTF
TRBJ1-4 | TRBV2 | CASSVGSSKNEKLFF
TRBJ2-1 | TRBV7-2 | CASSLVPSGSYNEQFF
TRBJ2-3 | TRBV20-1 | CSGSRTDTQYF
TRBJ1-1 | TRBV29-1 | CSVAPRGTEAFF
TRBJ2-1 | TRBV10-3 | CAIREQLGDNEQFF
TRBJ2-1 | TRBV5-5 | CASSLVHSNEQFF
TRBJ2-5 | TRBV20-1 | CSASFVLGETQYF
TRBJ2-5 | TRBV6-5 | CASSSGVGGLQETQYF
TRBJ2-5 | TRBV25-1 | CASSDLTQYF
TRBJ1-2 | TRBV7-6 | CASSLGQPHNYGYTF
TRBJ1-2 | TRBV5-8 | CASSTTGSGATYGYTF
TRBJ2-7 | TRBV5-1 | CASSLAQAGGGYEQYF
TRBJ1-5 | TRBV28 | CASKNSNQPQHF
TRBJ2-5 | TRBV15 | CATSQGPDRGYQETQYF
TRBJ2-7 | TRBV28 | CASSSGGYYEQYF
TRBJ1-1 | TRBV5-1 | CASSSQTDQAFF
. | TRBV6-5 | CASSYGRASGYEQYF